The 7 T cell receptor beta chains listed next were all sequenced from one sample in a study of blood T cells in healthy people across ages (dated by TCRdb to the mid-2010s). Libraries were built with 5' RACE. Sequenced on an Illumina HiSeq 2500. The second PCR ran for about 7 to 11 cycles and used a J-beta primer mix along with a sample-barcoded 5' primer. Clones were called with MiXCR by TCRdb after fastp trimmed the public reads at Q25, and only in-frame beta chains were retained. All rows with the same CDR3 protein become a single entry with the most common DNA and genes. This sample holds 1.5 million or so distinct CDR3 sequences; approximately 42% were observed only once. The ten largest clones add up to about 4% of the sample. Source material: blood. The origin of the receptors is a woman under 30 in good health.

This clonotype showed up just a few times. The genes are TRBV2 and TRBJ2-5; 7 bases are a match to TRBD2. This CDR3 is 18 amino acids long. Germline V gives CDR1 SNHLY, CDR2 FYNNEI. J was trimmed by 2 bases and V by 7 bases; bases with no gene match: 19. CDR3: CASTNWVGGDVVQETQYF. DNA of the CDR3: TGTGCCAGCACCAACTGGGTTGGGGGGGACGTAGTTCAAGAGACCCAGTACTTC.

Notes on this clonotype: The conserved closing phenylalanine or tryptophan is absent in this CDR3, likely reflecting a read error. This chain links TRBV29-1 with TRBJ1-2; TRBD1 matches at 9 bases. Losses at the gene ends were 3 bases for V and 4 bases for J; bases not matched to a gene: 12. The CDR3 covers 16 residues. The germline CDR1 and CDR2 sequences are SQVTM and ANQGSEA. Here the CDR3 reads CSVEEAGTGGPYGYTL. CDR3 sequence (DNA): TGCAGCGTTGAGGAAGCGGGAACAGGGGGCCCCTATGGCTACACCCTC.

This chain links TRBV19 with TRBJ1-2, with 9 bases lining up with TRBD1. J gave up 8 bases and V 6 bases, and 7 bases lay outside the gene matches. CDR3 length: 13 amino acids. The germline CDR1 and CDR2 sequences are LNHDA and SQIVND (reference sequence). This CDR3 reads CASSEDRGKGYTF. The DNA of the CDR3 is TGTGCCAGTAGCGAAGACAGGGGGAAAGGCTACACCTTC.

The rearrangement links TRBV7-2 to TRBJ1-5, with no clear D. V lost 2 bases and J 5 bases, leaving 13 bases between the germline ends. Germline V gene lookup returns CDR1 SGHTA and CDR2 FQGNSA. The CDR3 is 15 amino acids. The CDR3 coding sequence is TGTGCCAGCAGCTTAATCGGTGGCGGGTATCAGCCCCAGCATTTT. Translated, it gives CASSLIGGGYQPQHF.

V gene TRBV12-3 or TRBV12-4 combines with J gene TRBJ1-4; 7 bases line up with TRBD1. This CDR3 has 13 residues. Trimming at V came to 6 bases and at J to 6 bases, leaving 4 bases not matched to a gene. CDR3 DNA sequence: TGTGCCAGCAGGACAGGGATTGATGAAAAACTGTTTTTT. This codes for CASRTGIDEKLFF.

This clonotype has a handful of counts. The chain carries TRBV5-6 and TRBJ2-3; D gene ambiguous. CDR1 SGHDT and CDR2 YYEEEE come from the germline V gene. Trimming took 2 bases from V and 1 from J, leaving 14 bases between them. The CDR3 is 16 amino acids. The CDR3 DNA sequence: TGTGCCAGCAGCTTCGCGGTGGCCATCGGCACAGATACGCAGTATTTT. Amino acid sequence: CASSFAVAIGTDTQYF.

This clonotype was observed a few times. The rearrangement links TRBV4-3 to TRBJ1-4; no reliable D call. The germline V and J ends were trimmed by 0 bases and 0 bases, with 11 bases remaining between them. The germline V gene has CDR1 LGHNA and CDR2 YSLEER. The length of the CDR3 is 17 residues. The CDR3 protein is CASSQDPRAATNEKLFF. The CDR3 nucleotides are TGCGCCAGCAGCCAAGATCCTAGAGCCGCAACTAATGAAAAACTGTTTTTT.